The 19 T cell receptor beta chains listed next were all sequenced from one sample in a study of blood T cell repertoires in COVID-19 (dated by TCRdb to 2019 to 2021). The library came from the immunoSEQ multiplex PCR assay. TCRdb limited this immuneACCESS table to in-frame rearrangements with V and J called. A share of clones is missing; checked studies link under half to unresolved V genes, and the rest is unexplained. The sample data list some 500,000 clones, and approximately 88% of these were observed just once. The top ten constitute 7.8% of the sample. What was sequenced was peripheral blood. These receptors all stem from a woman aged 45-60 years with COVID-19, enrolled during active disease.

The chain couples TRBV7-6 to TRBJ2-2, with TRBD2 identical over 14 bases. CDR1 and CDR2 (germline): SGHVS, FNYEAQ. The CDR3 is made up of 18 amino acids. V was clipped by 5 bases and J by 3 bases; unmatched bases: 8. The CDR3 nucleotides read TGTGCCAGCAGCCCCGGACTAGCGGGGGGCCTCCACACCGGGGAGCTGTTTTTT. It is translated as CASSPGLAGGLHTGELFF.

The count of this clone is one. The chain is built from TRBV21-1 and TRBJ1-2; TRBD1 is the table's D call, not checked against the DNA. TRBV21-1 is a known pseudogene. This CDR3 is 12 amino acids long. The CDR3 reads CASSIRGDGYTF. CDR3 in DNA: TGTGCCAGCAGCATCAGGGGGGATGGCTACACCTTC.

The rearrangement uses TRBV10-1 and TRBJ1-2; 10 bases are shared with TRBD1. The CDR3 sequence is 14 residues long. From germline, CDR1 is WNHNN and CDR2 SYGVQD (reference sequence). With V trimmed by 4 bases and J by 8 bases, 7 bases remained unmatched. DNA for the CDR3: TGCGCCAGCAGTGGGCGACAGGGGGCTGGAGGCTACACCTTC. This encodes CASSGRQGAGGYTF.

This clone was observed a handful of times. In DNA, the CDR3 is TGCGCCAGCGGCGGGACCCAAAACACCGGGGAGCTGTTTTTT. It encodes CASGGTQNTGELFF. The chain recombines TRBV5-1 with TRBJ2-2; the D gene is possibly TRBD2 (6 bases). The CDR3 sequence is 14 residues long. V was pared by 7 bases and J by 2 bases, with 12 bases between. Germline values: CDR1 SGHRS, CDR2 YFSETQ.

The chain uses TRBV10-1 and TRBJ2-2; TRBD2 matches at 10 bases. The V gene end was trimmed by 2 bases and the J gene end by 3 bases; junction bases not matched to a gene: 3. Germline V lookup: CDR1 WNHNN, CDR2 SYGVQD (reference sequence). CDR3 size: 16 residues. The DNA of the CDR3 is TGCGCCAGCAGTGAGGGGCTAGCGGGGGACACCGGGGAGCTGTTTTTT. Translating it yields CASSEGLAGDTGELFF.

The chain is built from TRBV7-3 and TRBJ1-1; D remains ambiguous. V lost 1 base and J lost 8, with 14 bases in between. The length of the CDR3 is 14 residues. Germline CDR1 and CDR2: SGHTA and FQGTGA. CDR3 residues: CASSLISGSPEAFF. In DNA, the CDR3 is TGTGCCAGCAGCTTAATTAGCGGCAGCCCCGAAGCTTTCTTT.

The J gene is TRBJ2-5, the V gene TRBV7-2; 9 bases are a match to TRBD1. This CDR3 spans 14 amino acids. The ends lost 5 bases at V and 4 bases at J; junction bases unmatched: 5. CDR1 and CDR2 from the germline V gene are SGHTA and FQGNSA. CDR3: CASSLNRGRETQYF. The CDR3, as DNA: TGTGCCAGCAGCCTAAACAGGGGGCGAGAGACCCAGTACTTC.

Only a few counts were recorded for this clone. The chain carries TRBV4-1 and TRBJ1-2; 7 nucleotides line up with TRBD1. The germline V gene encodes CDR1 MGHRA and CDR2 YSYEKL. The CDR3 length is 16 residues. The V segment lost 3 bases and the J segment 4 bases; nucleotides outside the gene matches: 11. CDR3 coding DNA: TGCGCCAGCAGCCACGCCAGAGGGGGCACTGGCTATGGCTACACCTTC. Its protein is CASSHARGGTGYGYTF.

CDR3 coding DNA: TGTGCCAGCAGTGAACATCCCAGGGGTGCTGAAGCTTTCTTT. The encoded protein is CASSEHPRGAEAFF. The chain joins TRBV6-1 to TRBJ1-1, with a possible D match to TRBD1 (6 bases). Germline CDR1 reads MNHNS; CDR2 reads SASEGT. V was trimmed by 2 bases and J by 6 bases, leaving 13 bases between them. The CDR3 spans 14 residues.

CDR3 loop: CASSSQGAYEQYF. In nucleotides, the CDR3 is TGTGCCAGCAGTTCACAGGGGGCCTACGAGCAGTACTTC. The V call is TRBV28, the J call TRBJ2-7; 8 bases match TRBD1. The ends lost 4 bases at V and 2 bases at J; junction bases unmatched: 1. CDR3 length: 13 amino acids. Germline V gene sequence: CDR1 MDHEN, CDR2 SYDVKM.

The chain employs TRBV6-6 and TRBJ1-4; TRBD1 matches 8 bases. V lost 7 bases to trimming and J lost 3 bases; unmatched junction nucleotides: 7. The CDR3 is made up of 15 amino acids. Germline CDR1 and CDR2: MNHNY and SVGAGI (reference sequence). This CDR3 is CASNNQGAPNEKLFF. CDR3 DNA: TGTGCCAGCAACAATCAGGGGGCACCTAATGAAAAACTGTTTTTT.

The chain couples TRBV9 to TRBJ2-1, with D possibly matching TRBD2 (7 bases). This CDR3 comprises 16 residues. Germline V gene lookup returns CDR1 SGDLS and CDR2 YYNGEE. V lost 0 bases to trimming and J lost 4 bases, with 14 bases between them. CDR3 protein: CASSVGGGAAYNEQFF. The CDR3 DNA reads as TGTGCCAGCAGCGTAGGAGGGGGGGCCGCGTACAATGAGCAGTTCTTC.

The chain carries TRBV11-3 and TRBJ2-7; D is ambiguous. V was trimmed by 0 bases and J by 0 bases, leaving 6 bases between them. Germline V gives CDR1 SGHNT, CDR2 YENEEA. There are 14 residues in the CDR3. The CDR3 reads CASSLEPSSYEQYF. In DNA, the CDR3 is TGTGCCAGCAGCTTAGAGCCCAGCTCCTACGAGCAGTACTTC. Using reference TRBV11-3 and TRBJ2-7 for the parts outside the CDR3, the full variable domain is EAGVVQSPRYKIIEKKQPVAFWCNPISGHNTLYWYLQNLGQGPELLIRYENEEAVDDSQLPKDRFSAERLKGVDSTLKIQPAELGDSAVYLCASSLEPSSYEQYFGPGTRLTVT.

Only one count was recorded for this clone. The chain is built from TRBV19 and TRBJ2-7; 8 bases are shared with TRBD1. V was clipped by 3 bases and J by 6 bases; unmatched bases: 4. Germline CDR1 reads LNHDA; CDR2 reads SQIVND (reference sequence). This CDR3 comprises 13 residues. As DNA, the CDR3 is TGTGCCAGTAGTATTGGGACAGGCATCGAGCAGTACTTC. It yields the protein CASSIGTGIEQYF.

This CDR3 is CASSPDRGQPIYGYTF. The CDR3 DNA reads as TGTGCCAGCAGTCCCGACAGGGGGCAACCGATTTATGGCTACACCTTC. The rearrangement links TRBV7-6 to TRBJ1-2; 10 nucleotides align to TRBD1. In germline, CDR1 is SGHVS, CDR2 FNYEAQ. This CDR3 is built from 16 residues. With 6 bases clipped from V and 5 bases from J, the junction kept 12 bases outside the gene matches.

Comment on this clone: One base away lies a much larger clone, so this may be a sequencing read error. The same CDR3 also results from other DNA sequences found in this sample. V usage is TRBV12-3 or TRBV12-4 and J usage is TRBJ1-1; D is perhaps TRBD1 (6 bases). The CDR3 runs 12 residues. The germline V and J ends were trimmed by 6 bases and 1 base, with 6 bases remaining between them. This CDR3 is CASRTGNTEAFF. For the CDR3, the DNA is TGTGCCAGCAGGACAGGGAACACTGAAGCTTTCTTT.

The chain carries TRBV12-3 or TRBV12-4 and TRBJ2-2; maybe TRBD2 (6 bases). V was clipped by 3 bases and J by 6 bases, with 8 bases between them. This CDR3 is 13 amino acids long. CDR3: CASSFRGSGELFF. The CDR3 DNA reads as TGTGCCAGCAGTTTTCGGGGGTCCGGGGAGCTGTTTTTT.

The chain recombines TRBV9 with TRBJ1-2; tentative D call: TRBD1 (6 bases). Trimming left V 2 bases short and J 4 bases short, with 12 bases between. The length of the CDR3 is 14 residues. The germline gives CDR1 SGDLS, CDR2 YYNGEE. CDR3 sequence reads: CASSVPDSSYGYTF. In DNA form, the CDR3 reads TGTGCCAGCAGCGTCCCGGACAGTAGCTATGGCTACACCTTC.

The chain combines TRBV9 with TRBJ1-2; tentatively, D is TRBD1 (5 bases). The CDR3 runs to 13 residues. V was pared by 3 bases and J by 2 bases, with 8 bases between. Germline V gene lookup returns CDR1 SGDLS and CDR2 YYNGEE. CDR3: CASSATGNYGYTF. The CDR3 DNA follows: TGTGCCAGCAGCGCAACAGGAAACTATGGCTACACCTTC. Complete variable domain (other parts from reference TRBV9 and TRBJ1-2): DSGVTQTPKHLITATGQRVTLRCSPRSGDLSVYWYQQSLDQGLQFLIQYYNGEERAKGNILERFSAQQFPDLHSELNLSSLELGDSALYFCASSATGNYGYTFGSGTRLTVV.